The next 7 T cell receptor beta chains were all read from a single sample in a study of cytomegalovirus exposure and HLA in healthy donors. The PCR contained 60 Vbeta and 13 Jbeta primers. Sequencing was performed with immunoSEQ multiplex PCR; in TCRdb, only in-frame clones are kept and a portion is missing. The sample gives more than 150,000 clones, about 80% of which show up once; under 0.8% is in the top ten. The sample consisted of PBMCs. All receptors derive from a boy aged 5-17 years in good health and CMV-seronegative.

V and J are TRBV28 and TRBJ2-7, with D possibly TRBD2 on 6 matching bases. V lost 5 bases and J 0 bases, leaving 14 bases between the germline ends. There are 15 residues in the CDR3. Per the germline V gene, CDR1 is MDHEN and CDR2 is SYDVKM. CDR3 region: CASSPSPGLSYEQYF. CDR3 nucleotides: TGTGCCAGCAGTCCATCTCCGGGACTCTCCTACGAGCAGTACTTC.

This chain joins TRBV13 and TRBJ2-1; 8 nucleotides match TRBD2. Looked up from germline, CDR1 is PRHDT and CDR2 is FYEKMQ (reference sequence). This CDR3 is built from 16 residues. With V trimmed by 4 bases and J by 8 bases, 13 bases remained unmatched. The DNA for the CDR3 is TGTGCCAGCAGCTCTTCTCGGAGCGGGGGCTCGTATGAGCAGTTCTTC. Translating it yields CASSSSRSGGSYEQFF.

CDR3 nucleotide sequence: TGTGCCAGTAGTACCGAGCGGGAAGGGGAGCAGTACTTC. Residues: CASSTEREGEQYF. The chain joins TRBV19 to TRBJ2-7, with 7 nucleotides matching TRBD2. This CDR3 is built from 13 residues. Germline CDR1 reads LNHDA; CDR2 reads SQIVND (reference sequence). The V gene end was trimmed by 4 bases and the J gene end by 7 bases; junction bases not matched to a gene: 7.

This chain joins TRBV11-2 and TRBJ2-7; weak D call: TRBD1 (6 bases). This CDR3 contains 14 residues. Trimming pared 5 bases from V and 3 bases from J, leaving 14 bases between. CDR1 SGHAT and CDR2 FQNNGV come from the germline V gene. CDR3 DNA sequence: TGTGCCAGCAGCCTTGACAGGACAAGCTACGAGCAGTACTTC. Its protein product is CASSLDRTSYEQYF.

The chain employs TRBV7-2 and TRBJ2-5; TRBD1 matches 10 bases. Trimming removed 4 bases from V and 4 bases from J; junction bases left unmatched: 12. CDR3 length: 17 residues. Germline assignment: CDR1 SGHTA and CDR2 FQGNSA. In DNA form, the CDR3 reads TGTGCCAGCAGCTCGGAGCCGGGACAGGGGTTTAGAGAGACCCAGTACTTC. Translating it yields CASSSEPGQGFRETQYF. Full variable domain (outside the CDR3, taken from reference TRBV7-2 and TRBJ2-5): GAGVSQSPSNKVTEKGKDVELRCDPISGHTALYWYRQSLGQGLEFLIYFQGNSAPDKSGLPSDRFSAERTGGSVSTLTIQRTQQEDSAVYLCASSSEPGQGFRETQYFGPGTRLLVL.

This clone appeared a few times. The chain is built from TRBV4-3 and TRBJ2-5, with TRBD2 matching over 7 bases. Per the germline V gene, CDR1 is LGHNA and CDR2 is YSLEER. CDR3 length equals 16 residues. V shed 0 bases and J 0 bases; nucleotides not matched to a gene: 4. The CDR3 DNA sequence: TGCGCCAGCAGCCAAGATCCAGCGGGATACCAAGAGACCCAGTACTTC. As protein: CASSQDPAGYQETQYF.

This clone was seen a single time. The chain joins TRBV30 to TRBJ1-5; D gene uncertain. This CDR3 is 14 amino acids long. V was clipped by 0 bases and J by 3 bases, with 9 bases between them. In germline, CDR1 is GTSNPN, CDR2 SVGIG (reference sequence). As DNA, the CDR3 is TGTGCCTGGAGTGTACTCCAGGCCAATCAGCCCCAGCATTTT. Encoded protein: CAWSVLQANQPQHF.